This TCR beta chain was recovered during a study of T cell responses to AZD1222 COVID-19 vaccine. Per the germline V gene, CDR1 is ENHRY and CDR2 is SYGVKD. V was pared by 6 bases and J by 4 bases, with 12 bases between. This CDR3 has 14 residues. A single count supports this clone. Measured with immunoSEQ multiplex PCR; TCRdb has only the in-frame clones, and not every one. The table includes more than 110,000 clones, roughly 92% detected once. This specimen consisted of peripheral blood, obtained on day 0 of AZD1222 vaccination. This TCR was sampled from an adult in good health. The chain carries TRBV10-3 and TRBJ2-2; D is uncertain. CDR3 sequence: CAISQDQSTGELFF. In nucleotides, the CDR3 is TGTGCCATCAGCCAGGACCAGAGCACCGGGGAGCTGTTTTTT.